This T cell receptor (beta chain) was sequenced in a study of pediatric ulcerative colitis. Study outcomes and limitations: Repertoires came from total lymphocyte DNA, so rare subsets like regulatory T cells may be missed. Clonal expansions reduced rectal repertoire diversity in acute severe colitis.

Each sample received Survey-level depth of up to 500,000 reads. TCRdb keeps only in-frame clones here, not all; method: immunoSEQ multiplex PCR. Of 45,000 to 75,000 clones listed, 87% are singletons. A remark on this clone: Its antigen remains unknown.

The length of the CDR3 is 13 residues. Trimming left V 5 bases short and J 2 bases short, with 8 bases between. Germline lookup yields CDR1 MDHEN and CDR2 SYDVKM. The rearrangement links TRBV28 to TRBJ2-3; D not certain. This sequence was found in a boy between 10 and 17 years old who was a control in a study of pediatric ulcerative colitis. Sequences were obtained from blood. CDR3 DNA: TGTGCCAGCAGTCCCCGGGTCACAGATACGCAGTATTTT. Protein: CASSPRVTDTQYF.